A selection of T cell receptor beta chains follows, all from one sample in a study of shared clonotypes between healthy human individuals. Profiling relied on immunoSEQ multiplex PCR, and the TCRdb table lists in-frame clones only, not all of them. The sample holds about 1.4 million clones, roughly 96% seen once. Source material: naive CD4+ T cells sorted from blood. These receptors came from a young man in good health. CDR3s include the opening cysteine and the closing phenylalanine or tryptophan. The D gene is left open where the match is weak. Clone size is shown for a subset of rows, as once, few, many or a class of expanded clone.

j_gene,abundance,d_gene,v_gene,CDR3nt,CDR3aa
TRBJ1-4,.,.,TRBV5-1,TGCGCCAGCAGCGAGACGGTTCTCAATGAAAAACTGTTTTTT,CASSETVLNEKLFF
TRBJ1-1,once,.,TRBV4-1,TGCGCCAGCAGCCTCGACACTGAAGCTTTCTTT,CASSLDTEAFF
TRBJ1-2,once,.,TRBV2,TGTGCCAGCAGTACAGGTACTGACTATGGCTACACCTTC,CASSTGTDYGYTF
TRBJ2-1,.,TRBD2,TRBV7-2,TGTGCCAGCAGATCCGCCGGGACTAGCGGGAGAAATGAGCAGTTCTTC,CASRSAGTSGRNEQFF
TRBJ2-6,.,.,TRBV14,TGTGCCAGCAGCCCGGAAGGGACGGTCTTAGGAGGGGCCAACGTCCTGACTTTC,CASSPEGTVLGGANVLTF
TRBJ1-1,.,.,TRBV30,TGTGCCTGGGGACAGCCGAACACTGAAGCTTTCTTT,CAWGQPNTEAFF
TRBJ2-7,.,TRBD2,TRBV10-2,TGCGCCAGCAGTGACGCTGCTGGCGGGAGGGCAAGAATCCACTACGAGCAGTACTTC,CASSDAAGGRARIHYEQYF
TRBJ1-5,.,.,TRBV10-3,TGTGCCATCAGTGATGGTCAATCTAGCAATCAGCCCCAGCATTTT,CAISDGQSSNQPQHF
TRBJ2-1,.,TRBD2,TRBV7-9,TGTGCCAGCAGCTTAGGAGGACTAGCGGGAGTCGGGAATGAGCAGTTCTTC,CASSLGGLAGVGNEQFF
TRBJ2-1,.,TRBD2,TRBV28,TGTGCCAGCAGTCCTAGCGGGAGGGCCTACAATGAGCAGTTCTTC,CASSPSGRAYNEQFF
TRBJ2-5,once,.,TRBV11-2,TGTGCCAGCAGCTTAGAAGACAGACAAGAGACCCAGTACTTC,CASSLEDRQETQYF
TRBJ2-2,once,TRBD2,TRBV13,TGTGCCAGCAGCTTCGTCCCGGGACTAGCGGGAGGGTGGTCCGGGGAGCTGTTTTTT,CASSFVPGLAGGWSGELFF
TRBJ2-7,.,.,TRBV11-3,TGTGCCAGCAGCCCCCCCGGGGGTCGTTACGAGCAGTACTTC,CASSPPGGRYEQYF
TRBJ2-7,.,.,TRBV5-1,TGCGCCAGCAGCTTGGATACGCAGGGGGGCGAGCAGTACTTC,CASSLDTQGGEQYF
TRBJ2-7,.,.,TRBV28,TGTGCCAGCAGTTTAGTAGGCGCTTTGTACGAGCAGTACTTC,CASSLVGALYEQYF
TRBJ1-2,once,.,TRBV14,TGTGCCAGCAGCCAAGTTACGTTACCTGGTGGCTACACCTTC,CASSQVTLPGGYTF
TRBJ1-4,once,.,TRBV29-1,TGCAGCGTTACCGGCGGGGGGCTGGGAGGGGAAAAACTGTTTTTT,CSVTGGGLGGEKLFF
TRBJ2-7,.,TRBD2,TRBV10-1,TGCGCCAGCAGTCAGGGACTAGCGGCAGAGCAGTACTTC,CASSQGLAAEQYF
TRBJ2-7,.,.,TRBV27,TGTGCCAGCAGTTTAGCTCCTGGAAGGTACGAGCAGTACTTC,CASSLAPGRYEQYF
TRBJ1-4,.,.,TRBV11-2,TGTGCCAGCAGCCACCGGGGGCAGGGAGGGGAAAAACTGTTTTTT,CASSHRGQGGEKLFF
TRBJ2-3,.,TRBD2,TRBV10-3,TGTGCCATCAGCCAGCGGGAGCTAAGCACAGATACGCAGTATTTT,CAISQRELSTDTQYF
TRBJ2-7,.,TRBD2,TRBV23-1,TGCGCCAGCAGTCTGGGGCTAGCGGTGTCCTACGAGCAGTACTTC,CASSLGLAVSYEQYF
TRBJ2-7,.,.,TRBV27,TGTGCCAGCAGTTTAGTTGGGTCCTACGAGCAGTACTTC,CASSLVGSYEQYF
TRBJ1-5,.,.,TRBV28,TGTGCCAGCAGTCCCTGGGGCGGGTCGTGGCCCCAGCATTTT,CASSPWGGSWPQHF
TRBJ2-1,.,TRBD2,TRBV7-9,TGTGCCAGCAGCCCCGATAGGCTAGCGGGAACCCAAAATGAGCAGTTCTTC,CASSPDRLAGTQNEQFF
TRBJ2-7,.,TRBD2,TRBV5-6,TGTGCCAGCAGCGCGAGGGGACTAGCGGGGTACGAGCAGTACTTC,CASSARGLAGYEQYF
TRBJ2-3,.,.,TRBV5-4,TGTGCCAGCAGCTCCACACAGGGTCGAAGGACAGATACGCAGTATTTT,CASSSTQGRRTDTQYF
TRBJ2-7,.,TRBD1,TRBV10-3,TGTGCCATCGGGACAGGCCTTGTCAACGAGCAGTACTTC,CAIGTGLVNEQYF
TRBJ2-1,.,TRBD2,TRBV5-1,TGCGCCAGCAGCTTGGCTAGCGGGAATAATGAGCAGTTCTTC,CASSLASGNNEQFF
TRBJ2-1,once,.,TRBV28,TGTGCCAGCACCCAGGAAAGGCCTCCTGGGCAGTTCTTC,CASTQERPPGQFF
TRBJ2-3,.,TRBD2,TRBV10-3,TGTGCCATCAGCCCGGGACTAGCGGGAGGAGGAGATACGCAGTATTTT,CAISPGLAGGGDTQYF
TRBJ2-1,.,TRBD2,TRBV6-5,TGTGCCAGCAGCCGCACGGGAGGGCCGAGTGAGCAGTTCTTC,CASSRTGGPSEQFF
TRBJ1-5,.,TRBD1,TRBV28,TGTGCCAGCAGTTTGGGGACAGGATACAATCAGCCCCAGCATTTT,CASSLGTGYNQPQHF
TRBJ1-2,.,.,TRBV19,TGTGCCAGCTCTATACCGGGGAGGGTTCCCTATGGCTACACCTTC,CASSIPGRVPYGYTF
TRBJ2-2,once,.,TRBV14,TGTGCCAGCAGCCAATTGCGTGGTCCTATGGCCGGGGAGCTGTTTTTT,CASSQLRGPMAGELFF
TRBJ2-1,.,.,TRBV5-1,TGCGCCAGCAGCTTGGTTGGGAGCTCCTACAATGAGCAGTTCTTC,CASSLVGSSYNEQFF
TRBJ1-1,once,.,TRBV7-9,TGTGCCAGCAGCTTAGGAGGAGTCGGGAAAGCTTTCTTT,CASSLGGVGKAFF
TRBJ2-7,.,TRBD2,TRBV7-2,TGTGCCAGCAGCACCTCCCCGCTAGCGGGAGAGGAGCAGTACTTC,CASSTSPLAGEEQYF
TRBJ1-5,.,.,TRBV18,TGTGCCAGCTCAACCGGATCGGCGCCCCAGCATTTT,CASSTGSAPQHF
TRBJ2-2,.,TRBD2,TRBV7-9,TGTGCCAGCAGCTCCAACAAACTAGCGGGGCTGAACACCGGGGAGCTGTTTTTT,CASSSNKLAGLNTGELFF
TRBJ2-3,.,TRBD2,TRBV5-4,TGTGCCAGCAGCTCAAGCGGGAGGGCGGGCACAGATACGCAGTATTTT,CASSSSGRAGTDTQYF
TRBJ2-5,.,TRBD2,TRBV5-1,TGCGCCAGCAGTGCTAGACTAGCGGGAGACCAAGAGACCCAGTACTTC,CASSARLAGDQETQYF
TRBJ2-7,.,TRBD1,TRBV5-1,TGCGCCAGCAGCTCCTCGACAGGGGAGACCTACGAGCAGTACTTC,CASSSSTGETYEQYF
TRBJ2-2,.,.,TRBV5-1,TGCGCCAGCAGCGAAGCAAGATCGAACACCGGGGAGCTGTTTTTT,CASSEARSNTGELFF
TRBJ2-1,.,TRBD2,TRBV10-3,TGTGCCATCAGTTCGACTAGCGGGAATTACAATGAGCAGTTCTTC,CAISSTSGNYNEQFF
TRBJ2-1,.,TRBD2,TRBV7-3,TGTGCCAGCAGCCCCAGACTAGCGAGGTCCTACAATGAGCAGTTCTTC,CASSPRLARSYNEQFF
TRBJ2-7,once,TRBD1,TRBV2,TGTGCCAGCAGTCCCGGGACAGTCACCTACGAGCAGTACTTC,CASSPGTVTYEQYF
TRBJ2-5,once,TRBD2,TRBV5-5,TGTGCCAGCAGCTTCGGACTAGCGGGAGGTGAGACCCAGTACTTC,CASSFGLAGGETQYF
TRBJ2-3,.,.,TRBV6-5,TGTGCCAGCAGTTACCCACAGGGTACGCAGTATTTT,CASSYPQGTQYF
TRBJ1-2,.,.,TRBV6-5,TGTGCCAGCAGTTACGAGTTAAACTATGGCTACACCTTC,CASSYELNYGYTF
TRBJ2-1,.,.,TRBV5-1,TGCGCCAGCAGCTTGGTCCCAGGGGGGGGCAATGAGCAGTTCTTC,CASSLVPGGGNEQFF